This T cell receptor beta chain was found in a study of blood T cell repertoires in COVID-19. Looking at the study overall: T cells, B-cell-depleted T cells, or PBMCs supplied cDNA or gDNA.

This clone has just one count. In germline, CDR1 is MDHEN, CDR2 SYDVKM. This CDR3 spans 16 amino acids. The V and J ends lost 5 bases and 6 bases, in that order; junction bases with no gene match: 12. Categorization into cohorts depended on clinical history that participants reported. Authors' processing steps: Estimation of nucleated cell counts was performed using reference gene primer amplification. TCRdb keeps only in-frame clones here, not all; method: immunoSEQ multiplex PCR. D and trimming come from the DNA, and the V and J calls and clone size come from that table. Here the sample spans more than 400,000 clones, approximately 90% being singletons.

This receptor was identified in a woman aged 18-29 years who had recovered from COVID-19. The sequenced sample consisted of PBMCs or T cells enriched from blood (not recorded which). The chain links TRBV28 to TRBJ1-4, with 7 nucleotides matching TRBD1. The CDR3 nucleotides are TGTGCCAGCAGTAGACAGGGTAGGGTCGCGGATGAAAAACTGTTTTTT. It specifies CASSRQGRVADEKLFF.